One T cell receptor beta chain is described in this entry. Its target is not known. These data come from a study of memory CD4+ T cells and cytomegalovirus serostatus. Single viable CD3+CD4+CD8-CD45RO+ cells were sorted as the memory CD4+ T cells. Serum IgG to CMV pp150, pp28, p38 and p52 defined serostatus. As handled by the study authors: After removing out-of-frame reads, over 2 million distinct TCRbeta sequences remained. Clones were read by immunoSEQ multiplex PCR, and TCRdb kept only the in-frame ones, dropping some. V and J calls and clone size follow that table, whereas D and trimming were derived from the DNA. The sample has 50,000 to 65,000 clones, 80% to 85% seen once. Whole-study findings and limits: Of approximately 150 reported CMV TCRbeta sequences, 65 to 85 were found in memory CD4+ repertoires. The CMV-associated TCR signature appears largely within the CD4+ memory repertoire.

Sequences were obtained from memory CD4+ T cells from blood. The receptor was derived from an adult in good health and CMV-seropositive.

Here the CDR3 DNA reads TGCGCCAGCAGCTTGGGCGGACAGGGGGCGGAGACCCAGTACTTC. Its translation is CASSLGGQGAETQYF. The V gene is TRBV5-1, the J gene TRBJ2-5; TRBD1 matches 11 bases. J gave up 5 bases and V 0 bases, and 3 bases lay outside the gene matches. Germline loops: CDR1 SGHRS, CDR2 YFSETQ. The CDR3 is 15 amino acids. The variable domain in full, completed from reference TRBV5-1 and TRBJ2-5, reads KAGVTQTPRYLIKTRGQQVTLSCSPISGHRSVSWYQQTPGQGLQFLFEYFSETQRNKGNFPGRFSGRQFSNSRSEMNVSTLELGDSALYLCASSLGGQGAETQYFGPGTRLLVL.